Listed below are T cell receptor beta chains from one sample, sequenced in a study of CD8 T cells in Susac syndrome. MiXCR, applied by TCRdb to the immunoSEQ multiplex PCR reads, yields one record per CDR3 protein. In the table there are some 180,000 distinct CDR3 sequences, more than 85% of which are singletons. The sample consisted of CD4+ T cells from PBMCs. The receptors come from a human donor with Susac syndrome. CDR3s include the opening cysteine and the closing phenylalanine or tryptophan. Fields, in order: D gene, J gene, V gene, clone size, CDR3 DNA, CDR3 protein. A D gene is named only where the DNA matches it firmly. A row's size may be missing; if present it is once, few, many or a size class.

>TRBD1|TRBJ2-1|TRBV4-1|.
TGCGCCAGCAGGACCGGGACAGGAGCCTACAATGAGCAGTTCTTC
CASRTGTGAYNEQFF
>.|TRBJ2-7|TRBV3-1|.
TGTGCCAGCAGCCAAGACGCCGCGCACTTC
CASSQDAAHF
>.|TRBJ1-1|TRBV3-1|.
TGTGCCAGCAGCCAAGAAGGAGGGGGCACTGAAGCTTTCTTT
CASSQEGGGTEAFF
>.|TRBJ2-2|TRBV2|.
TGTGCCAGCAGTGACTCCGGGGAGCTGTTTTTT
CASSDSGELFF
>.|TRBJ1-1|TRBV28|.
TGTGCCAGCAGTTTCAGACAGGTCCCGAACACTGAAGCTTTCTTT
CASSFRQVPNTEAFF
>.|TRBJ2-3|TRBV6-1|.
TGTGCCAGCAGCCCAGGTTTAGGAGATACGCAGTATTTT
CASSPGLGDTQYF
>.|TRBJ1-5|TRBV2|.
TGTGCCAGCAGGGGGATCGGCCAGTTCAATCAGCCCCAGCATTTT
CASRGIGQFNQPQHF
>.|TRBJ2-6|TRBV12-5|once
TGTGCTAGTGCCCCCTCTGGGGCCAACGTCCTGACTTTC
CASAPSGANVLTF
>.|TRBJ1-1|TRBV5-1|.
TGCGCCAGCAGCGTCGGGACACCGAACACTGAAGCTTTCTTT
CASSVGTPNTEAFF
>.|TRBJ2-3|TRBV6-5|.
TGTGCCAGCAGTTACTTAGGCGGGAGCACAGATACGCAGTATTTT
CASSYLGGSTDTQYF
>.|TRBJ2-2|TRBV28|.
TGTGCCAGCAGGTCGGGACAGAACACCGGGGAGCTGTTTTTT
CASRSGQNTGELFF
>.|TRBJ2-7|TRBV5-1|few
TGCGCCAGCAGCTTGGCCACTCCCTCCTACGAGCAGTACTTC
CASSLATPSYEQYF
>.|TRBJ2-3|TRBV5-1|.
TGCGCCAGCAGCTTGGACGGAACTAGCACAGATACGCAGTATTTT
CASSLDGTSTDTQYF
>TRBD2|TRBJ2-7|TRBV10-3|.
TGTGCCATCAGTACATACTCCGGGACTAGCGTCGAGCAGTACTTC
CAISTYSGTSVEQYF
>.|TRBJ1-1|TRBV20-1|.
TGCAGTGCTAGAGATCCGGGTGGCAACACTGAAGCTTTCTTT
CSARDPGGNTEAFF
>.|TRBJ2-1|TRBV29-1|.
TGCAGCGTCTTAGCACGGAACTCCTACAATGAGCAGTTCTTC
CSVLARNSYNEQFF
>TRBD2|TRBJ2-1|TRBV4-1|.
TGCGCCAGCAGCCAAGATGGCGGGAGGGCCCCCTCTCGCCTAATGTTCTTC
CASSQDGGRAPSRLMFF
>TRBD2|TRBJ2-2|TRBV24-1|few
TGTGCCACCAGTGATTCCAGCGGGGCACCCGGGGAGCTGTTTTTT
CATSDSSGAPGELFF
>.|TRBJ1-4|TRBV7-9|.
TGTGCCAGCAGCTTAGAGGGGAGGGAAGTAGAAAAACTGTTTTTT
CASSLEGREVEKLFF
>TRBD2|TRBJ2-1|TRBV29-1|once
TGCAGCGTTGAAGATCTTGGCGGGAGGATCTACAATGAGCAGTTCTTC
CSVEDLGGRIYNEQFF
>TRBD1|TRBJ1-2|TRBV5-4|.
TGTGCCAGCAGCTTGTATTGGGGACAGAGAGATAACTATGGCTACACCTTC
CASSLYWGQRDNYGYTF
>.|TRBJ1-5|TRBV5-1|.
TGCGCCAGCAGGAGGACGGGGTGGGGAGAGGAGCCCCAGCATTTT
CASRRTGWGEEPQHF
>.|TRBJ2-7|TRBV20-1|.
TGCAGTGCTGGGGACGTAGGAACTTTGTACGAGCAGTACTTC
CSAGDVGTLYEQYF
>.|TRBJ1-5|TRBV13|.
TGTGCCAGCAGCTTAGGGGGGGCGCGGGGTCAGCCCCAGCATTTT
CASSLGGARGQPQHF
>.|TRBJ2-5|TRBV20-1|.
TGCAGTGCTATAGGCAGCCAAGAGACCCAGTACTTC
CSAIGSQETQYF
>.|TRBJ2-1|TRBV7-2|once
TGTGCCAGCAGCCCCGATAACGCCATTAACTACAATGAGCAGTTCTTC
CASSPDNAINYNEQFF
>.|TRBJ1-5|TRBV18|.
TGTGCCAGCTCACTGCAGGAAAGCAATCAGCCCCAGCATTTT
CASSLQESNQPQHF